The rows below give T cell receptor beta chains drawn from one sample of a study of blood T cell repertoires in COVID-19. Libraries were prepared by immunoSEQ multiplex PCR; TCRdb keeps only in-frame clonotypes and omits some of them. The repertoire holds more than 300,000 clones, with 90% as singletons. The sample was peripheral blood. The receptor source for this set is a woman aged 40 to 50 with COVID-19, enrolled during active disease. Each CDR3 is given with its conserved first and last residue. Fields, in order: V gene, clone size, D gene, J gene, CDR3 protein, CDR3 DNA. D genes are given only for firm matches. Clone size is stated in some rows and not others, as once, few, many or a class when expanded.

TRBV9	-	TRBD1	TRBJ2-1	CASSVLAGQGIDEQFF	TGTGCCAGCAGCGTTTTGGCGGGACAGGGAATCGATGAGCAGTTCTTC
TRBV2	few	TRBD1	TRBJ1-5	CASSKQGENQPQHF	TGTGCCAGCAGTAAACAGGGGGAGAATCAGCCCCAGCATTTT
TRBV18	few	-	TRBJ2-5	CASSPVQGGPETQYF	TGTGCCAGCTCCCCAGTACAGGGCGGCCCAGAGACCCAGTACTTC
TRBV27	few	TRBD1	TRBJ1-5	CASSLSGQGSNQPQHF	TGTGCCAGCAGTTTATCGGGACAGGGAAGCAATCAGCCCCAGCATTTT
TRBV5-8	-	TRBD1	TRBJ1-3	CASSPRDRGTAGNTIYF	TGTGCCAGCAGCCCAAGGGACAGGGGAACCGCTGGAAACACCATATATTTT
TRBV18	-	TRBD1	TRBJ2-2	CASSRTSGTAAGELFF	TGTGCCAGCTCCCGGACTTCCGGGACAGCGGCCGGGGAGCTGTTTTTT
TRBV5-4	-	-	TRBJ2-6	CASIVNPGANVLTF	TGTGCCAGCATAGTTAACCCTGGGGCCAACGTCCTGACTTTC
TRBV10-3	-	TRBD2	TRBJ2-1	CAISPAGTTYNEQFF	TGTGCCATCAGCCCGGCAGGGACTACGTACAATGAGCAGTTCTTC
TRBV28	-	TRBD1	TRBJ2-7	CASSPNYRGPEQYF	TGTGCCAGCAGTCCGAACTACAGGGGTCCCGAGCAGTACTTC
TRBV27	-	TRBD2	TRBJ2-1	CASSIAGTSKVF	TGTGCCAGCAGTATCGCCGGGACTAGCAAAGTCTTC
TRBV11-1	-	-	TRBJ1-2	CASSSYRTYGYTF	TGTGCCAGCAGCTCCTACAGGACGTATGGCTACACCTTC
TRBV19	-	-	TRBJ2-1	CASSPPAVYNEQFF	TGTGCCAGTAGTCCCCCAGCGGTCTACAATGAGCAGTTCTTC
TRBV18	-	TRBD2	TRBJ2-7	CASSRSGGALSYEQYF	TGTGCCAGCTCACGCAGCGGGGGGGCCCTCTCCTACGAGCAGTACTTC
TRBV3-1/TRBV3-2	-	-	TRBJ2-1	CASSEGVASSYNEQFF	TGTGCCAGCTCCGAGGGGGTCGCTAGCTCCTACAATGAGCAGTTCTTC